What follows are 27 T cell receptor beta chains derived from one specimen sequenced in a study of cytomegalovirus exposure and HLA in healthy donors (dated by TCRdb to 2016 to 2017). The library was produced with the immunoSEQ multiplex PCR assay. TCRdb carries this immuneACCESS record with in-frame sequences only. Its versions omit some clonotypes, under half of them owing to an unresolved V gene in the studies checked, with the rest unexplained. For this sample there are 100,000 to 150,000 clones; 75% to 90% appear just once. More than 0.95% of the sample is held by the ten biggest clonotypes. Sequenced sample: PBMCs. These TCRs come from a young woman in good health and CMV-seronegative.

This chain uses TRBV4-1 with TRBJ2-1; TRBD2 might be the D (5 bases). Germline CDR1 reads MGHRA; CDR2 reads YSYEKL. The V and J ends lost 0 bases and 7 bases respectively, with 10 bases between them. This CDR3 has 14 residues. The CDR3 DNA sequence: TGCGCCAGCAGCCAAGATTACGGGGAGAATGAGCAGTTCTTC. This encodes CASSQDYGENEQFF.

This rearrangement joins TRBV13 to TRBJ1-1; D uncertain. CDR3 length equals 18 residues. The germline V gene encodes CDR1 PRHDT and CDR2 FYEKMQ (reference sequence). V shed 0 bases and J shed 0 bases, with 17 bases lying between them. The CDR3 protein is CASSLGTYRSWMNTEAFF. In DNA, the CDR3 is TGTGCCAGCAGCTTAGGGACTTACCGAAGCTGGATGAACACTGAAGCTTTCTTT.

The J gene is TRBJ1-1, the V gene TRBV7-3, with 8 positions matching TRBD1. The CDR3 is 14 amino acids. With 5 bases clipped from V and 1 base from J, the junction kept 3 bases outside the gene matches. Per the germline V gene, CDR1 is SGHTA and CDR2 is FQGTGA. The CDR3 DNA sequence: TGTGCCAGCAGCGACACAGGGGGGAACACTGAAGCTTTCTTT. Encoded protein: CASSDTGGNTEAFF.

The J gene is TRBJ2-4, the V gene TRBV1; the table's D call, TRBD2, has no DNA check behind it. TRBV1 is a pseudogene segment. This CDR3 is 17 amino acids long. The CDR3 is CTSSFEGGIGAKNIQYF. The CDR3 DNA reads TGCACCAGCAGCTTCGAGGGAGGTATAGGAGCCAAAAACATTCAGTACTTC.

This clone was recorded once. The chain uses TRBV19 and TRBJ2-5; no clear D gene. Germline assignment: CDR1 LNHDA and CDR2 SQIVND (reference sequence). The CDR3 spans 14 residues. V lost 5 bases and J lost 0, with 10 bases in between. For the CDR3, the DNA is TGTGCCAGTAGTGTGGTACTCAACCAAGAGACCCAGTACTTC. It is translated as CASSVVLNQETQYF.

The chain has TRBV6-1 and TRBJ1-2; D is uncertain. V shed 3 bases and J shed 3 bases, with 8 bases lying between them. The CDR3 is made up of 13 amino acids. CDR1 is MNHNS and CDR2 is SASEGT in the germline V gene. The CDR3 loop is CASSEARHYGYTF. CDR3 nucleotide sequence: TGTGCCAGCAGTGAGGCTAGGCACTATGGCTACACCTTC.

The J gene is TRBJ1-6, the V gene TRBV6-1; 7 bases match TRBD1. The CDR3 is made up of 14 amino acids. V lost 6 bases and J lost 11; bases outside the gene matches: 10. Germline V lookup: CDR1 MNHNS, CDR2 SASEGT. The CDR3 DNA sequence: TGTGCCAGCAGAGTGCGAGGGGGCTCGACACCCCTCCACTTT. This codes for CASRVRGGSTPLHF.

This clone was recorded once. The chain joins TRBV4-2 to TRBJ1-5; D is ambiguous. The CDR3 runs 13 residues. Trimming removed 0 bases from V and 5 bases from J, with 5 bases in between. Germline assignment: CDR1 LGHNA and CDR2 YNFKEQ. CDR3 sequence: CASSQEPDQPQHF. In DNA form, the CDR3 reads TGTGCCAGCAGCCAAGAACCGGATCAGCCCCAGCATTTT.

This rearrangement joins TRBV10-3 to TRBJ1-2; 8 bases fit TRBD1. Trimming at V came to 3 bases and at J to 8 bases, leaving 5 bases not matched to a gene. CDR1 is ENHRY, CDR2 SYGVKD, per germline. The CDR3 totals 13 residues. In DNA form, the CDR3 reads TGTGCCATCAGTGAATCAGGGGGCTGGGGCTACACCTTC. Its protein product is CAISESGGWGYTF.

This chain joins TRBV19 and TRBJ1-3; a possible D gene is TRBD1 (5 bases). Between the trimmed V and J ends, which lost 5 bases and 0 bases, there was a span of 11 bases. This CDR3 is 15 amino acids long. The germline CDR1 and CDR2 sequences are LNHDA and SQIVND (reference sequence). The CDR3, as DNA: TGTGCCAGTAGTGGCTCAGGGTTCTCTGGAAACACCATATATTTT. Protein: CASSGSGFSGNTIYF.

The V and J genes are TRBV27 and TRBJ2-3; D is unresolved. Trimming shortened V by 2 bases and J by 5 bases, and 11 bases separated the two germline ends. This CDR3 region has 14 residues. Germline loops: CDR1 MNHEY, CDR2 SMNVEV (reference sequence). The CDR3 sequence is CASSLTVSQDTQYF. The CDR3 nucleotides read TGTGCCAGCAGTTTAACAGTAAGTCAAGATACGCAGTATTTT.

The chain links TRBV6-1 to TRBJ2-7; D not certain. CDR3 length: 15 amino acids. V lost 3 bases and J 8 bases, leaving 20 bases between the germline ends. In germline, CDR1 is MNHNS, CDR2 SASEGT. The CDR3 reads CASSDKTLGITKQYF. The CDR3 nucleotides read TGTGCCAGCAGTGACAAGACCCTAGGTATCACCAAGCAGTACTTC.

The chain has TRBV2 and TRBJ2-2; 8 bases match TRBD1. Trimming at V came to 10 bases and at J to 1 base, leaving 2 bases not matched to a gene. This CDR3 has 13 residues. Germline V gene lookup returns CDR1 SNHLY and CDR2 FYNNEI. The CDR3 DNA follows: TGTGCCACACAGGGGGAGAACACCGGGGAGCTGTTTTTT. It translates to CATQGENTGELFF.

The chain has TRBV7-6 and TRBJ1-1; D might be TRBD1 (5 bases). Trimming took off 5 bases at V and 3 bases at J, with 10 bases between the two ends. There are 13 residues in the CDR3. Germline V gene sequence: CDR1 SGHVS, CDR2 FNYEAQ. The CDR3 sequence: CASSLQGYTEAFF. The DNA of the CDR3 is TGTGCCAGCAGCCTCCAGGGTTACACTGAAGCTTTCTTT.

The rearrangement links TRBV7-3 to TRBJ1-1; 8 bases are shared with TRBD1. With V trimmed by 3 bases and J by 1 base, 10 bases remained unmatched. The CDR3 contains 17 residues. Germline CDR1 SGHTA, CDR2 FQGTGA. The CDR3 bases are TGTGCCAGCAGCTTGGAATATCTCGGGACAGGGAACACTGAAGCTTTCTTT. It encodes CASSLEYLGTGNTEAFF.

The V gene is TRBV5-1, the J gene TRBJ2-3; the D gene is possibly TRBD1 (7 bases). The germline CDR1 and CDR2 sequences are SGHRS and YFSETQ. CDR3 length equals 16 residues. Trimming shortened V by 3 bases and J by 2 bases, and 16 bases separated the two germline ends. CDR3 sequence reads: CASSWRGEGATDTQYF. The CDR3 coding sequence is TGCGCCAGCAGCTGGAGGGGAGAGGGGGCCACAGATACGCAGTATTTT.

The chain links TRBV5-1 to TRBJ2-3, with D possibly matching TRBD2 (6 bases). V lost 2 bases and J lost 1, with 8 bases in between. Germline values: CDR1 SGHRS, CDR2 YFSETQ. CDR3 size: 14 residues. The CDR3 here is CASSFSGGTDTQYF. The CDR3 nucleotides are TGCGCCAGCAGCTTTAGCGGTGGCACAGATACGCAGTATTTT.

This clone was counted only a few times. The chain has TRBV7-3 and TRBJ2-2; 7 bases match TRBD2. Per the germline V gene, CDR1 is SGHTA and CDR2 is FQGTGA. The CDR3 sequence is 17 residues long. Unmatched junction bases numbered 5, after V lost 0 bases and J lost 1 base. Written as DNA, the CDR3 is TGTGCCAGCAGCTTAACGTCCCCTAGCGGGAACACCGGGGAGCTGTTTTTT. Translated, it gives CASSLTSPSGNTGELFF.

The chain recombines TRBV13 with TRBJ2-7; tentative D call: TRBD1 (6 bases). The V end lost 6 bases, the J end lost 4 bases, and 13 bases lay between the germline ends. There are 13 residues in the CDR3. Germline V gene lookup returns CDR1 PRHDT and CDR2 FYEKMQ (reference sequence). DNA for the CDR3: TGTGCCAGCAGGCGTACAGGGAAATACGAGCAGTACTTC. Residues: CASRRTGKYEQYF. The variable domain in full, with the rest retrieved from reference TRBV13 and TRBJ2-7, is AAGVIQSPRHLIKEKRETATLKCYPIPRHDTVYWYQQGPGQDPQFLISFYEKMQSDKGSIPDRFSAQQFSDYHSELNMSSLELGDSALYFCASRRTGKYEQYFGPGTRLTVT.

The V and J genes are TRBV19 and TRBJ1-1; D is uncertain. The germline gives CDR1 LNHDA, CDR2 SQIVND (reference sequence). The CDR3 consists of 14 residues. Trimming removed 1 base from V and 4 bases from J, with 10 bases in between. The DNA for the CDR3 is TGTGCCAGTAGTATAGGGGTACAGAGCACTGAAGCTTTCTTT. It codes for CASSIGVQSTEAFF.

The V gene is TRBV6-5, the J gene TRBJ2-5; the match to TRBD2 covers 10 bases. Germline V CDR1 and CDR2: MNHEY, SVGAGI. V shed 2 bases, J shed 2 bases, and the junction held 5 bases outside the gene matches. This CDR3 is 16 amino acids long. The CDR3 here is CASSYGLAETQETQYF. The CDR3 coding sequence is TGTGCCAGCAGTTACGGACTAGCGGAGACGCAAGAGACCCAGTACTTC.

This sequence joins TRBV11-2 and TRBJ1-1; a weak D match, TRBD1 (6 bases). CDR3 length: 14 amino acids. Germline CDR1 is SGHAT and CDR2 is FQNNGV. V dropped 3 bases and J dropped 1 base, with 9 bases sitting between them. The CDR3 is CASSLTGQNTEAFF. DNA for the CDR3: TGTGCCAGCAGCTTGACGGGACAGAACACTGAAGCTTTCTTT.

This rearrangement joins TRBV7-2 to TRBJ2-1, with 7 bases that match TRBD2. CDR3 length: 15 residues. Trimming took 3 bases from V and 2 from J; bases not matched to a gene: 4. CDR1 SGHTA and CDR2 FQGNSA come from the germline V gene. The CDR3 sequence: CASSLASGPYNEQFF. The CDR3 DNA is TGTGCCAGCAGCTTGGCTAGCGGACCCTACAATGAGCAGTTCTTC.

V usage is TRBV7-9 and J usage is TRBJ1-2, with a tentative D call TRBD1 (5 bases). In germline, CDR1 is SEHNR, CDR2 FQNEAQ (reference sequence). CDR3 length equals 12 residues. V was pared by 5 bases and J by 6 bases, with 10 bases between. CDR3 sequence: CASSGAKNGYTF. The CDR3 coding sequence is TGTGCCAGCAGCGGGGCCAAGAATGGCTACACCTTC.

The chain combines TRBV5-1 with TRBJ2-3, with TRBD2 matching 8 bases. Germline trimming cut 0 bases from V and 2 bases from J; bases unmatched to any gene: 8. The germline gives CDR1 SGHRS, CDR2 YFSETQ. CDR3 size: 17 residues. In DNA, the CDR3 is TGCGCCAGCAGCTTGGGAGTAGCGGGGCTACTCACAGATACGCAGTATTTT. The encoded protein is CASSLGVAGLLTDTQYF.

The V and J genes are TRBV6-5 and TRBJ2-6; D is unclear. V dropped 5 bases and J dropped 1 base, with 9 bases sitting between them. The germline CDR1 and CDR2 sequences are MNHEY and SVGAGI. This CDR3 has 15 amino acids. The CDR3 sequence: CASSRSVSGANVLTF. In DNA, the CDR3 is TGTGCCAGCAGTCGCAGTGTGTCTGGGGCCAACGTCCTGACTTTC.

This clone has only a few counts. This sequence joins TRBV9 and TRBJ2-7; TRBD1 matches 7 bases. The CDR3 totals 14 residues. CDR1 and CDR2 (germline): SGDLS, YYNGEE. With 4 bases clipped from V and 0 bases from J, the junction kept 4 bases outside the gene matches. The CDR3 coding sequence is TGTGCCAGCAGCTACGGGACAGACTCCTACGAGCAGTACTTC. Translating gives CASSYGTDSYEQYF.